The 30 T cell receptor beta chains reported below all come from one sample, sequenced in a study of shared clonotypes between healthy human individuals. Sequencing used immunoSEQ multiplex PCR; TCRdb keeps in-frame clones, though not all of them. The sample has about 700,000 clones; over 65% are singletons. The sequenced material came from memory CD4+ T cells sorted from blood. Regarding subset: CD45RA-negative fraction. These receptors were collected from a woman aged 25 to 45 in good health.

CDR3 nucleotides: TGTGCCAGCAGACTGGAAGATACGCAGTATTTT. Residues: CASRLEDTQYF. V gene TRBV7-9 combines with J gene TRBJ2-3; D is uncertain. The CDR3 runs to 11 residues. Trimming removed 6 bases from V and 5 bases from J, with 6 bases in between. The germline CDR1 and CDR2 sequences are SEHNR and FQNEAQ (reference sequence).

The CDR3 loop is CASSDRTSGFTGELFF. CDR3 bases: TGTGCCAGCAGTGACCGGACTAGCGGGTTCACCGGGGAGCTGTTTTTT. The chain employs TRBV2 and TRBJ2-2; TRBD2 matches at 11 bases. This CDR3 contains 16 residues. Germline CDR1 reads SNHLY; CDR2 reads FYNNEI. Trimming cost V 3 bases and J 4 bases; bases outside gene matches: 4.

The chain is built from TRBV11-2 and TRBJ1-5, with 7 bases aligning to TRBD1. Trimming cost V 6 bases and J 9 bases; bases outside gene matches: 8. Germline loops: CDR1 SGHAT, CDR2 FQNNGV. The CDR3 contains 13 residues. CDR3 DNA: TGTGCCAGCAGTCCTAACCGGGACAGGCCCCAGCATTTT. Protein: CASSPNRDRPQHF.

The chain is built from TRBV25-1 and TRBJ2-7, with 8 bases matching TRBD2. Germline V gene lookup returns CDR1 MGHDK and CDR2 SYGVNS. The CDR3 has 16 amino acids. The V gene end was trimmed by 1 base and the J gene end by 3 bases; junction bases not matched to a gene: 8. CDR3 in DNA: TGTGCCAGCAGTGAATCCTTCAAGCGGGAGTACTACGAGCAGTACTTC. This translates into CASSESFKREYYEQYF.

This clone was observed a handful of times. The CDR3 reads CASRYFGGGSSNQPQHF. Written as DNA, the CDR3 is TGTGCCAGTAGATACTTCGGGGGGGGCAGTAGCAATCAGCCCCAGCATTTT. The chain is built from TRBV19 and TRBJ1-5; tentative D call: TRBD1 (6 bases). The CDR3 spans 17 residues. V gave up 6 bases and J gave up 0 bases, with 18 bases separating them. Germline lookup yields CDR1 LNHDA and CDR2 SQIVND (reference sequence).

The sample holds a few counts of this clone. The gene calls are TRBV4-1 and TRBJ2-7; no clear D. Germline V CDR1 and CDR2: MGHRA, YSYEKL. This CDR3 contains 16 residues. Trimming stripped 0 bases from V and 7 bases from J, with 19 bases between. DNA of the CDR3: TGCGCCAGCAGCCAAGATCGGCCGGGCCTGGGCAGGGAGCAGTACTTC. Protein: CASSQDRPGLGREQYF.

This clone has only a few counts. V and J are TRBV7-9 and TRBJ2-2, with a weak D call TRBD1 (7 bases). This CDR3 spans 16 amino acids. The germline gives CDR1 SEHNR, CDR2 FQNEAQ (reference sequence). Deletions cut 1 base from V and 5 bases from J, with 14 bases between. CDR3 protein: CASSLEVTGRTGELFF. The DNA for the CDR3 is TGTGCCAGCAGCTTAGAGGTGACAGGGAGGACCGGGGAGCTGTTTTTT.

This clone turned up a few times. The chain combines TRBV28 with TRBJ1-1; a weak D match, TRBD1 (5 bases). Trimming pared 6 bases from V and 3 bases from J, leaving 11 bases between. This CDR3 is 13 amino acids long. The V gene's germline CDR1 is MDHEN and CDR2 SYDVKM. The CDR3 region has the DNA TGTGCCAGCAGCCCGAGACAGTACACTGAAGCTTTCTTT. Translated, it gives CASSPRQYTEAFF.

The chain uses TRBV7-3 and TRBJ2-3; 7 bases line up with TRBD2. V lost 4 bases and J lost 6; bases outside the gene matches: 7. The germline V gene encodes CDR1 SGHTA and CDR2 FQGTGA. There are 14 residues in the CDR3. The DNA for the CDR3 is TGTGCCAGCAGCTCCCAGCGGGATTCGGATACGCAGTATTTT. Translating gives CASSSQRDSDTQYF.

CDR3 sequence reads: CASRLAGETGELFF. CDR3 sequence (DNA): TGTGCCAGCAGACTAGCGGGAGAAACCGGGGAGCTGTTTTTT. This chain uses TRBV7-8 with TRBJ2-2, with 11 bases lining up with TRBD2. Germline values: CDR1 SGHVS, CDR2 FQNEAQ. The trim removed 6 bases at V and 5 bases at J, leaving 2 bases unmatched. The CDR3 is 14 amino acids.

The rearrangement links TRBV6-1 to TRBJ1-4; 10 nucleotides agree with TRBD1. The germline V gene encodes CDR1 MNHNS and CDR2 SASEGT. The CDR3 sequence is 16 residues long. J lost 7 bases, V lost 3 bases, and 8 bases had no gene match. The CDR3 DNA reads as TGTGCCAGCAGTGATCGGAACCGGGACAGGGGTGAAAAACTGTTTTTT. Translation: CASSDRNRDRGEKLFF.

Details on this clone: A much larger clone differs by one base, so this may be a read error. This sample also contains other DNA sequences that code for the same CDR3. The V and J genes are TRBV11-1 and TRBJ2-1; 15 positions match TRBD2. V shed 6 bases and J 7 bases; nucleotides not matched to a gene: 10. CDR1 and CDR2 from the germline V gene are SGHAT and FQDESV (reference sequence). The CDR3 spans 17 residues. CDR3 nucleotides: TGTGCCAGCAGTAACTCACCTGGGACTAGCGGGGGGAATGAGCAGTTCTTC. Protein: CASSNSPGTSGGNEQFF.

The chain joins TRBV28 to TRBJ2-4, with 7 bases lining up with TRBD1. Germline V gene lookup returns CDR1 MDHEN and CDR2 SYDVKM. The CDR3 has 14 amino acids. V lost 5 bases and J lost 7; bases outside the gene matches: 8. CDR3 in amino acids: CASSPPGQKNIQYF. In nucleotides, the CDR3 is TGTGCCAGCAGTCCGCCGGGACAGAAGAACATTCAGTACTTC.

The J gene is TRBJ2-3, the V gene TRBV7-9, with 9 nucleotides matching TRBD2. CDR1 SEHNR and CDR2 FQNEAQ come from the germline V gene (reference sequence). With V trimmed by 4 bases and J by 4 bases, 12 bases remained unmatched. The CDR3 runs 17 residues. The CDR3 DNA is TGTGCCAGCAGCTCATTAGCGGGAGTAAGAGTCGCAGATACGCAGTATTTT. Its protein product is CASSSLAGVRVADTQYF.

This chain connects TRBV7-2 to TRBJ2-3, with D unresolved. V lost 5 bases and J 6 bases, leaving 9 bases between the germline ends. Germline V lookup: CDR1 SGHTA, CDR2 FQGNSA. This CDR3 spans 12 amino acids. This CDR3 reads CASSVQLDTQYF. Written as DNA, the CDR3 is TGTGCCAGCAGCGTACAGTTGGATACGCAGTATTTT.

V is TRBV18 and J is TRBJ2-7, with TRBD2 matching 9 bases. With V trimmed by 3 bases and J by 6 bases, 3 bases remained unmatched. There are 13 residues in the CDR3. The germline V gene encodes CDR1 KGHSH and CDR2 LQKENI. CDR3 amino acids: CASSPQREAEQYF. DNA for the CDR3: TGTGCCAGCTCACCCCAGCGGGAGGCCGAGCAGTACTTC.

The gene calls are TRBV27 and TRBJ2-7; no reliable D call. The CDR3 is 14 residues long. The V end was cut by 3 bases, the J end by 1 base, with 10 bases between. The germline gives CDR1 MNHEY, CDR2 SMNVEV (reference sequence). The CDR3 here is CASSFRHRSYEQYF. The CDR3 DNA is TGTGCCAGCAGTTTTCGACACCGATCCTACGAGCAGTACTTC.

The gene calls are TRBV10-2 and TRBJ1-1, with 7 bases lining up with TRBD1. V lost 8 bases, J lost 2 bases, and 2 bases stayed unmatched. The CDR3 has 12 amino acids. Germline V gene data show CDR1 as WSHSY and CDR2 as SAAADI. The CDR3 loop is CASWDRNTEAFF. CDR3 DNA sequence: TGCGCCAGCTGGGACAGAAACACTGAAGCTTTCTTT.

This chain links TRBV27 with TRBJ2-5; 12 bases fit TRBD2. The last part of the DNA fits TRBJ2-7 better; the J call may be wrong. This CDR3 region has 18 residues. CDR1 and CDR2 from the germline V gene are MNHEY and SMNVEV (reference sequence). The DNA of the CDR3 is TGTGCCAGCAGTCATGGGACTAGCGGGTTGCTCGGGCTTTACGAGCAGTACTTC. It codes for CASSHGTSGLLGLYEQYF.

DNA for the CDR3: TGCGCCAGCAGCGTCGGGACAGGGGATTTGGGCTACACCTTC. Translation: CASSVGTGDLGYTF. The gene calls are TRBV5-1 and TRBJ1-2, with 10 bases identical to TRBD1. Germline lookup yields CDR1 SGHRS and CDR2 YFSETQ. CDR3 length: 14 residues. The V and J ends lost 4 bases and 8 bases, in that order; junction bases with no gene match: 8.

The V call is TRBV30, the J call TRBJ1-2, with a tentative D call TRBD1 (6 bases). The V end was cut by 1 base, the J end by 8 bases, with 14 bases between. The CDR3 spans 13 residues. Per the germline V gene, CDR1 is GTSNPN and CDR2 is SVGIG (reference sequence). DNA of the CDR3: TGTGCCTGGAGTGCGCACAGGGAAGGCGGCTACACCTTC. Its protein is CAWSAHREGGYTF.

There are many counts of this clone. The chain is built from TRBV6-6 and TRBJ1-1; D gene ambiguous. Germline CDR1 and CDR2: MNHNY and SVGAGI (reference sequence). CDR3 length: 12 residues. Trimming removed 8 bases from V and 5 bases from J, with 12 bases in between. CDR3 DNA: TGTGCCAGCGGAACAAGCGGGACTGAAGCTTTCTTT. Amino acids: CASGTSGTEAFF.

Ten or more counts support this clone. The V call is TRBV6-1, the J call TRBJ2-3; no definite D call. CDR3 length: 14 amino acids. Per germline, CDR1 MNHNS and CDR2 SASEGT. V dropped 1 base and J dropped 2 bases, with 7 bases sitting between them. CDR3 nucleotides: TGTGCCAGCAGTGAAGACCCAGACACAGATACGCAGTATTTT. Residues: CASSEDPDTDTQYF.

About this clone: A read error is possible here, since a much larger clone lies one base away. This rearrangement joins TRBV27 to TRBJ2-1; D not certain. CDR3 length equals 10 residues. CDR1 is MNHEY, CDR2 SMNVEV, per germline (reference sequence). The V end was cut by 6 bases, the J end by 5 bases, with 2 bases between. The CDR3: CASRHNEQFF. Written as DNA, the CDR3 is TGTGCCAGCAGGCACAATGAGCAGTTCTTC.

J is TRBJ2-1 and V is TRBV19, with 8 positions matching TRBD2. J gave up 7 bases and V 6 bases, and 14 bases lay outside the gene matches. The CDR3 spans 16 residues. CDR1 and CDR2 from the germline V gene are LNHDA and SQIVND (reference sequence). The CDR3 bases are TGTGCCAGTAGGTCACTACTAGCGGAAAAAGGAAATGAGCAGTTCTTC. It codes for CASRSLLAEKGNEQFF.

A few counts support this clone. The rearrangement uses TRBV13 and TRBJ2-6, with TRBD1 matching over 10 bases. This CDR3 comprises 20 residues. V shed 5 bases and J 0 bases; nucleotides not matched to a gene: 13. Per the germline V gene, CDR1 is PRHDT and CDR2 is FYEKMQ (reference sequence). In nucleotides, the CDR3 is TGTGCCAGCAGCCCCGTGAAAGTGGGACAGGGGACCTCTGGGGCCAACGTCCTGACTTTC. Translating gives CASSPVKVGQGTSGANVLTF.

The rearrangement joins TRBV15 to TRBJ2-7; 9 bases agree with TRBD2. V was pared by 1 base and J by 3 bases, with 10 bases of the junction left unmatched. The CDR3 covers 17 residues. Per the germline V gene, CDR1 is LNHNV and CDR2 is YYDKDF (reference sequence). The chain's CDR3 is CATSRVQKTSGIYEQYF. In DNA, the CDR3 is TGTGCCACCAGCAGAGTACAAAAGACTAGCGGAATCTACGAGCAGTACTTC.

The V and J genes are TRBV7-3 and TRBJ1-2; D gene unclear. The CDR3 extends over 12 amino acids. With 4 bases removed from V and 5 bases from J, the gap between germline ends came to 8 bases. Germline V lookup: CDR1 SGHTA, CDR2 FQGTGA. CDR3 coding DNA: TGTGCCAGCAGCTCGGAAGCATATGGCTACACCTTC. As protein: CASSSEAYGYTF.

This clone has only a few counts. This chain connects TRBV6-1 to TRBJ2-3; 12 bases are a match to TRBD2. The CDR3 sequence is 15 residues long. Unmatched junction bases numbered 1, after V lost 2 bases and J lost 4 bases. Germline CDR1 reads MNHNS; CDR2 reads SASEGT. The CDR3 spells CASSELAGGPDTQYF. DNA for the CDR3: TGTGCCAGCAGTGAACTAGCGGGAGGGCCAGATACGCAGTATTTT.

This clone showed up just once. The chain joins TRBV11-2 to TRBJ2-7; 10 positions agree with TRBD2. V shed 5 bases and J 4 bases; nucleotides not matched to a gene: 2. Germline V CDR1 and CDR2: SGHAT, FQNNGV. The CDR3 totals 13 residues. CDR3 sequence reads: CASSASGSYEQYF. The CDR3 DNA sequence: TGTGCCAGCAGCGCTAGCGGGAGTTACGAGCAGTACTTC.